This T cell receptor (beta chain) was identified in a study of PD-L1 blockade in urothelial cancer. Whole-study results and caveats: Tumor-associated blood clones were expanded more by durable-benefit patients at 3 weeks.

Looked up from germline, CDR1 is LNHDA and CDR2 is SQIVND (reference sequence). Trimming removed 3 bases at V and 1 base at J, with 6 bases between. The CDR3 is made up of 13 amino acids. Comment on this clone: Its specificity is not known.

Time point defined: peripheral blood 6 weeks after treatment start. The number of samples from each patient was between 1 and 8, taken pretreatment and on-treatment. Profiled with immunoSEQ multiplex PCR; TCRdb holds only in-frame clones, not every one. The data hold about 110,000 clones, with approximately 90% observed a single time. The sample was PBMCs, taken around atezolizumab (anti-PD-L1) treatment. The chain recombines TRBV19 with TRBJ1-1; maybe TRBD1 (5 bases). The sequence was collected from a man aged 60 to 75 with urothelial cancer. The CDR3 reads CASSMGQNTEAFF. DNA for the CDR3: TGTGCCAGTAGTATGGGGCAGAACACTGAAGCTTTCTTT.